This paragraph reports one T cell receptor beta chain. Its antigen remains unknown. Produced via immunoSEQ multiplex PCR; TCRdb's table is partial and in-frame only. Of 110,000 to 150,000 clones listed, roughly 80% are singletons. The sample comes from a study of radiation and T cells in renal cell carcinoma. Overall study context: Nephrectomy followed 15 Gy stereotactic body radiation by 4 weeks. Study results and caveats: From baseline, blood top tumor clonotypes peaked at 2 weeks post-radiation.

The time point denotes: baseline pretreatment blood. Treatment reported: 15 Gy SBRT to primary tumor, nephrectomy 4 weeks later. Serial blood draws occurred at baseline and 2 and 4 weeks post-SBRT. Clear cell pathology was present in this patient's renal cell carcinoma. V lost 5 bases, J lost 9 bases, and 16 bases stayed unmatched. The CDR3 runs 15 residues. Germline V lookup: CDR1 SGHAT, CDR2 FQNNGV. This clonotype was obtained from a woman in her fifties or sixties with renal cell carcinoma. Sample: blood, taken from a patient whose treatment included radiotherapy and nephrectomy. The rearrangement links TRBV11-2 to TRBJ2-7; 7 nucleotides line up with TRBD2. The CDR3 nucleotides read TGTGCCAGCAGCGGGTTCCTCGGGGAGCGGGGTATGCAGTACTTC. Protein sequence: CASSGFLGERGMQYF.